Below are 20 T cell receptor beta chains sequenced from a single sample in a study of T cell responses to AZD1222 COVID-19 vaccine. The repertoire was sequenced with immunoSEQ multiplex PCR; TCRdb's copy has only in-frame clones and lacks some. The profile shows around 140,000 clones, 80% to 95% of them singletons. Sequenced material: peripheral blood, taken 28 days after the second AZD1222 dose. The source of these receptors is an adult who received the AZD1222 COVID-19 vaccine.

The chain is built from TRBV6-5 and TRBJ1-2; no clear D gene. This CDR3 is 13 amino acids long. Germline loops: CDR1 MNHEY, CDR2 SVGAGI. Trimming removed 2 bases at V and 1 base at J, with 5 bases between. The CDR3 is CASSYGYNYGYTF. As DNA, the CDR3 is TGTGCCAGCAGTTACGGGTATAACTATGGCTACACCTTC.

The chain is built from TRBV13 and TRBJ2-1, with 7 bases matching TRBD2. CDR3 size: 16 residues. Germline CDR1 is PRHDT and CDR2 is FYEKMQ (reference sequence). The J segment lost 2 bases and the V segment lost 4 bases, leaving 8 bases of the junction unmatched. The CDR3, as DNA: TGTGCCAGCAGCTCCGGTAGCGGGTCTCCCTACAATGAGCAGTTCTTC. It codes for CASSSGSGSPYNEQFF.

V usage is TRBV27 and J usage is TRBJ2-7; the D gene could be TRBD1 or TRBD2 (5 bases each). Trimming cost V 2 bases and J 2 bases, with 13 bases left between them. This CDR3 has 15 residues. In germline, CDR1 is MNHEY, CDR2 SMNVEV (reference sequence). In DNA form, the CDR3 reads TGTGCCAGCAGTTTAACCGGGACGTTTCCCTACGAGCAGTACTTC. This translates into CASSLTGTFPYEQYF.

CDR3 sequence (DNA): TGTGCCAGCTCACCGGGAATGGGCGGCTACACCTTC. It codes for CASSPGMGGYTF. This chain joins TRBV18 and TRBJ1-2; D gene uncertain. Germline V gene sequence: CDR1 KGHSH, CDR2 LQKENI. The V end lost 3 bases, the J end lost 8 bases, and 10 bases lay between the germline ends. This CDR3 has 12 amino acids.

This chain uses TRBV28 with TRBJ2-7, with no clear D. The germline V gene has CDR1 MDHEN and CDR2 SYDVKM. The CDR3 contains 13 residues. V lost 5 bases and J 2 bases, leaving 10 bases between the germline ends. This chain's CDR3 is CASSPSPAYEQYF. The CDR3 region has the DNA TGTGCCAGCAGTCCGTCACCAGCCTACGAGCAGTACTTC.

V usage is TRBV7-8 and J usage is TRBJ1-5; D might be TRBD1 (6 bases). CDR1 and CDR2 (germline): SGHVS, FQNEAQ. CDR3 length equals 20 residues. The V end lost 5 bases, the J end lost 4 bases, and 30 bases lay between the germline ends. The CDR3 DNA sequence: TGTGCCAGCAGCCGGAGGGGGGACACCCTTAAAGAGAGAGGAAATCAGCCCCAGCATTTT. As protein: CASSRRGDTLKERGNQPQHF.

The rearrangement links TRBV28 to TRBJ1-2; D gene unclear. Trimming took 6 bases from V and 4 from J, leaving 9 bases between them. Germline CDR1 and CDR2: MDHEN and SYDVKM. The CDR3 is made up of 12 amino acids. In DNA, the CDR3 is TGTGCCAGCAGAGAAGACCCCTATGGCTACACCTTC. It yields the protein CASREDPYGYTF.

The J gene is TRBJ2-7, the V gene TRBV6-5; D is uncertain. Trimming removed 7 bases from V and 3 bases from J, with 10 bases in between. Germline values: CDR1 MNHEY, CDR2 SVGAGI. The length of the CDR3 is 12 residues. The CDR3 sequence: CASKDLIYEQYF. The CDR3 nucleotides read TGTGCCAGCAAAGACTTGATCTACGAGCAGTACTTC.

The chain recombines TRBV7-9 with TRBJ2-6; D might be TRBD1 (7 bases). Between the trimmed V and J ends, which lost 5 bases and 4 bases, there was a span of 12 bases. The V gene's germline CDR1 is SEHNR and CDR2 FQNEAQ (reference sequence). The length of the CDR3 is 15 residues. The CDR3 protein is CASSPTGRGANVLTF. CDR3 DNA: TGTGCCAGCAGCCCGACAGGGAGGGGGGCCAACGTCCTGACTTTC.

This clone appeared once. The chain joins TRBV29-1 to TRBJ2-7; 7 nucleotides align to TRBD1. The CDR3 consists of 13 residues. V dropped 2 bases and J dropped 2; count of bases not matched to a gene: 3. In germline, CDR1 is SQVTM, CDR2 ANQGSEA. DNA for the CDR3: TGCAGCGTTGAAAGACAGGGAACCTACGAGCAGTACTTC. Encoded protein: CSVERQGTYEQYF.

This clone was seen just once. The CDR3 coding sequence is TGCGCCAGCAGCGCGACAGGGAACATGAACACTGAAGCTTTCTTT. It codes for CASSATGNMNTEAFF. This chain links TRBV5-1 with TRBJ1-1; 7 positions agree with TRBD1. The CDR3 spans 15 residues. V gave up 4 bases and J gave up 0 bases; unmatched junction bases: 6. CDR1 is SGHRS and CDR2 is YFSETQ in the germline V gene.

V is TRBV2 and J is TRBJ1-2; TRBD1 aligns across 9 bases. Looked up from germline, CDR1 is SNHLY and CDR2 is FYNNEI. V lost 5 bases to trimming and J lost 6 bases; unmatched junction nucleotides: 4. CDR3 length equals 13 residues. CDR3 in DNA: TGTGCCAGCAGTCTCGGACAGGGGCATGGCTACACCTTC. It yields the protein CASSLGQGHGYTF.

The V call is TRBV7-9, the J call TRBJ1-4; no reliable D call. The germline V and J ends were trimmed by 2 bases and 7 bases, with 11 bases remaining between them. In germline, CDR1 is SEHNR, CDR2 FQNEAQ (reference sequence). The CDR3 length is 14 residues. The CDR3 DNA is TGTGCCAGCAGCTTATCCGGGAATGGTGAAAAACTGTTTTTT. Translating it yields CASSLSGNGEKLFF.

The sample holds a few counts of this clone. The chain carries TRBV9 and TRBJ1-1; D ambiguous. This CDR3 comprises 13 residues. V lost 0 bases and J lost 0, with 3 bases in between. Germline CDR1 and CDR2: SGDLS and YYNGEE. In nucleotides, the CDR3 is TGTGCCAGCAGCGTAGAGATGAACACTGAAGCTTTCTTT. Translated: CASSVEMNTEAFF.

The chain uses TRBV27 and TRBJ2-1; D perhaps matches TRBD2 (6 bases). CDR1 is MNHEY, CDR2 SMNVEV, per germline (reference sequence). CDR3 size: 15 residues. Trimming stripped 5 bases from V and 2 bases from J, with 13 bases between. This CDR3 reads CASSKGLGPYNEQFF. For the CDR3, the DNA is TGTGCCAGCAGTAAGGGACTGGGCCCCTACAATGAGCAGTTCTTC.

The J gene is TRBJ1-4, the V gene TRBV6-5, with 7 bases fitting TRBD1. CDR3 length equals 13 residues. V dropped 7 bases and J dropped 7; count of bases not matched to a gene: 6. Looked up from germline, CDR1 is MNHEY and CDR2 is SVGAGI. The CDR3 protein is CASTGTVGEKLFF. The CDR3 nucleotides are TGTGCCAGCACCGGGACAGTGGGTGAAAAACTGTTTTTT.

This chain links TRBV3-1 (or the pseudogene TRBV3-2) with TRBJ2-5; D is ambiguous. This CDR3 is built from 15 residues. CDR1 LGHDT and CDR2 YNNKEL come from the germline V gene (reference sequence). Trimming took off 3 bases at V and 1 base at J, with 12 bases between the two ends. DNA for the CDR3: TGTGCCAGCAGCCATCTCCGGCAAGCCCAAGAGACCCAGTACTTC. It is translated as CASSHLRQAQETQYF.

The V and J genes are TRBV28 and TRBJ1-3; D remains ambiguous. Per germline, CDR1 MDHEN and CDR2 SYDVKM. The CDR3 has 13 amino acids. The V gene lost 3 bases and the J gene lost 5 bases, with 8 bases spanning the gap. For the CDR3, the DNA is TGTGCCAGCAGTTTGTCGGGTAGAAACACCATATATTTT. Translated: CASSLSGRNTIYF.

The V and J genes are TRBV6-2 or TRBV6-3 and TRBJ2-7; the match to TRBD2 covers 11 bases. From germline, CDR1 is MNHEY and CDR2 SVGEGT. This CDR3 spans 15 amino acids. Trimming at V came to 2 bases and at J to 4 bases, leaving 4 bases not matched to a gene. In DNA, the CDR3 is TGTGCCAGCAGTTACGGGACTAGCGGTGGATACGAGCAGTACTTC. Translation gives CASSYGTSGGYEQYF.

This chain uses TRBV2 with TRBJ1-1; D not resolved. Germline assignment: CDR1 SNHLY and CDR2 FYNNEI. V shed 7 bases and J shed 1 base, with 10 bases lying between them. The CDR3 length is 13 residues. The CDR3 nucleotides read TGTGCCAGCATATTGGAGGGGAACACTGAAGCTTTCTTT. Residues: CASILEGNTEAFF.